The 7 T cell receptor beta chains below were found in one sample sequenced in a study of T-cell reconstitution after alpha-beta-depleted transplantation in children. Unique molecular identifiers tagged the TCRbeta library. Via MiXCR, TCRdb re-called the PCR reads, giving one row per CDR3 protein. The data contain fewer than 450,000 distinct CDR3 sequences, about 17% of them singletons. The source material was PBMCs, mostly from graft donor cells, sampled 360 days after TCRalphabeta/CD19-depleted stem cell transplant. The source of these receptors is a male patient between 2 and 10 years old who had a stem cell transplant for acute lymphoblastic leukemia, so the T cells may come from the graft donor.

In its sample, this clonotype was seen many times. The CDR3 reads CASSPDEQYF. CDR3 sequence (DNA): TGTGCCAGCAGCCCGGACGAGCAGTACTTC. This sequence joins TRBV5-8 and TRBJ2-7; D gene ambiguous. Germline values: CDR1 SGHTS, CDR2 YDEGEE. The V gene lost 4 bases and the J gene lost 5 bases, with 4 bases spanning the gap. There are 10 residues in the CDR3. Filled out from reference TRBV5-8 and TRBJ2-7, the complete variable domain reads EAGVTQSPTHLIKTRGQQATLRCSPISGHTSVYWYQQALGLGLQFLLWYDEGEERNRGNFPPRFSGRQFPNYSSELNVNALELEDSALYLCASSPDEQYFGPGTRLTVT.

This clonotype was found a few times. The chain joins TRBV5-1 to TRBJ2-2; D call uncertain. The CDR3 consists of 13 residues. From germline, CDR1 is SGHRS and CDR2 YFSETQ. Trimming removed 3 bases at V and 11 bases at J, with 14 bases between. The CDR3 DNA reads TGCGCCAGCAGCTATCTATTTGGCCCAGAGCTGTTTTTT. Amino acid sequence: CASSYLFGPELFF.

The DNA for the CDR3 is TGCGCCAGCAGCCAAGATGGGGAGTACACTGAAGCTTTCTTT. It encodes CASSQDGEYTEAFF. The chain recombines TRBV4-3 with TRBJ1-1; D unresolved. Between the trimmed V and J ends, which lost 0 bases and 3 bases, there was a span of 8 bases. This CDR3 is 14 amino acids long. Germline-derived CDR1 and CDR2 are LGHNA and YSLEER.

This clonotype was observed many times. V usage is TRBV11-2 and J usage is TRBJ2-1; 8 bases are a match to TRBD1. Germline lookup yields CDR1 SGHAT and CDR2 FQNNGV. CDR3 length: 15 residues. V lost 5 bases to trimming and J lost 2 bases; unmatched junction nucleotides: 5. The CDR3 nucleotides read TGTGCCAGCAGCCCAGGACAGGGCCCCTACAATGAGCAGTTCTTC. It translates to CASSPGQGPYNEQFF.

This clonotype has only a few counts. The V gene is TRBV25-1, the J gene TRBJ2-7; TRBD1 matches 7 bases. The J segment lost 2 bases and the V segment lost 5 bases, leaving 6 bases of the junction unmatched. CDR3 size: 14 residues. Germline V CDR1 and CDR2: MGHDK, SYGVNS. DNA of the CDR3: TGTGCCAGCAGTCGTCGAGGGGGCACCTACGAGCAGTACTTC. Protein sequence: CASSRRGGTYEQYF.

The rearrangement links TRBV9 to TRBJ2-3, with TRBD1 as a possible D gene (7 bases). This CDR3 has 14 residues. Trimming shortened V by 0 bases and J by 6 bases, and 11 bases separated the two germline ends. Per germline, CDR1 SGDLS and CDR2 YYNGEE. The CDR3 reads CASSVVPGGDTQYF. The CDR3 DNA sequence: TGTGCCAGCAGCGTAGTGCCAGGGGGGGATACGCAGTATTTT.

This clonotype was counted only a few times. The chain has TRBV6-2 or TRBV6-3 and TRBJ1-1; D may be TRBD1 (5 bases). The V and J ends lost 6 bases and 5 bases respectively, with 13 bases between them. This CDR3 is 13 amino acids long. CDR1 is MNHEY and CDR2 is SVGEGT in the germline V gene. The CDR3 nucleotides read TGTGCCAGCAGACTTCATTGGGGGACTGAAGCTTTCTTT. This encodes CASRLHWGTEAFF.